This record looks at one TCR beta chain sequence and its context. The source of the sample is a study of blood T cell repertoires in COVID-19. Living in 24 US areas, the participants were between about 18 and 100 years of age. Authors' processing steps: Estimates of nucleated cell counts were drawn from the amplification of reference gene primers. Clones were sequenced by immunoSEQ multiplex PCR, and TCRdb holds only the in-frame ones, with some missing. V and J calls plus clone size are reproduced from that table; the DNA served to infer D and trimming. The sample carries approximately 220,000 clones, around 87% recorded once. In germline, CDR1 is LGHNA, CDR2 YNFKEQ. V trimming: 4 bases; J trimming: 1 base; junction bases outside the gene matches: 11. The CDR3 consists of 17 residues.

This clonotype originated in a man between 25 and 39 years old who had been exposed to COVID-19. The chain joins TRBV4-2 to TRBJ1-2; TRBD1 aligns across 8 bases. The specimen sequenced was PBMCs or T cells enriched from blood (not recorded which). In DNA, the CDR3 is TGTGCCAGCAGCCTAACAAGACGGGACAGGAATAACTATGGCTACACCTTC. Translated: CASSLTRRDRNNYGYTF.